This passage covers 2 T cell receptor beta chains from one sample sequenced in a study of blood T cell repertoires in COVID-19. The protocol was immunoSEQ multiplex PCR, while the TCRdb copy is restricted to in-frame clones and leaves out a portion. Among 53,000 or so clones, around four fifths were seen once, and the ten largest hold 13% to 15%. The specimen was peripheral blood. These receptors all come from a human donor in a cohort sampled during active COVID-19.

The chain uses TRBV28 and TRBJ1-5, with a tentative D call TRBD1 (5 bases). Per germline, CDR1 MDHEN and CDR2 SYDVKM. Trimming took 3 bases from V and 1 from J, leaving 7 bases between them. The CDR3 sequence is 14 residues long. As DNA, the CDR3 is TGTGCCAGCAGTTTGACAGACAGCAATCAGCCCCAGCATTTT. This encodes CASSLTDSNQPQHF.

The gene calls are TRBV2 and TRBJ2-1; TRBD1 aligns across 9 bases. Trimming took 6 bases from V and 8 from J; bases not matched to a gene: 8. Germline-derived CDR1 and CDR2 are SNHLY and FYNNEI. The CDR3 is made up of 14 amino acids. CDR3: CASRRQGVGDEQFF. In DNA form, the CDR3 reads TGTGCCAGCAGGAGACAGGGGGTGGGAGATGAGCAGTTCTTC. Complete variable domain (other parts from reference TRBV2 and TRBJ2-1): EPEVTQTPSHQVTQMGQEVILRCVPISNHLYFYWYRQILGQKVEFLVSFYNNEISEKSEIFDDQFSVERPDGSNFTLKIRSTKLEDSAMYFCASRRQGVGDEQFFGPGTRLTVL.